The sequence of this TCR beta chain was determined in a study of multiple sclerosis patients with progressive multifocal leukoencephalopathy. Findings of the study overall: Whether JC virus or general immunocompromise explains the findings remained unclear.

Time point denoted: approximately 12 months of natalizumab therapy. The repertoire was sequenced with immunoSEQ multiplex PCR; TCRdb's copy has only in-frame clones and lacks some. Of some 25,000 clones in the sample, around 90% were seen once. Trimming shortened V by 4 bases and J by 3 bases, and 15 bases separated the two germline ends. Germline lookup yields CDR1 SGDLS and CDR2 YYNGEE. The CDR3 sequence is 15 residues long. In the case of this clone: The antigen remains unidentified.

The chain uses TRBV9 and TRBJ2-3, with D unclear. The source material was PBMCs, sampled from a patient treated with natalizumab. The TCR comes from a man aged 30 to 39 with multiple sclerosis. The CDR3 DNA reads as TGTGCCAGCAGCCCGAGCCGGGCAGGTACAGATACGCAGTATTTT. Translated, it gives CASSPSRAGTDTQYF. The complete variable domain, with remaining parts taken from reference TRBV9 and TRBJ2-3, reads DSGVTQTPKHLITATGQRVTLRCSPRSGDLSVYWYQQSLDQGLQFLIQYYNGEERAKGNILERFSAQQFPDLHSELNLSSLELGDSALYFCASSPSRAGTDTQYFGPGTRLTVL.